The rows below give T cell receptor beta chains drawn from one sample of a study of cytomegalovirus exposure and HLA in healthy donors. Data came from immunoSEQ multiplex PCR; TCRdb stores just in-frame clones and leaves some out. Of 150,000 or so clones in the sample, around 73% were seen once. Material: PBMCs. The origin of the receptors is a woman in her late teens or twenties in good health and CMV-seronegative. Both conserved end residues are trimmed from each CDR3. Clone size is not always given. Where it is, it says once, few, many or a class for expanded clones.

clone size: .
J gene: TRBJ1-5
V gene: TRBV5-6
CDR3 protein: ASSPGGLGFNQPQH

clone size: .
J gene: TRBJ1-1
V gene: TRBV6-4
CDR3 protein: ASIERGATDTEAF

clone size: few
J gene: TRBJ2-1
V gene: TRBV5-1
CDR3 protein: ASSLATSGGVKQF

clone size: .
J gene: TRBJ2-2
V gene: TRBV4-3
CDR3 protein: ASSPNWVASTGELF

clone size: .
J gene: TRBJ2-1
V gene: TRBV7-9
CDR3 protein: SSSLGALGGNEQF

clone size: few
J gene: TRBJ1-1
V gene: TRBV7-9
CDR3 protein: ASSLEGNTEAF

clone size: .
J gene: TRBJ2-7
V gene: TRBV28
CDR3 protein: ASSLGREDEQY

clone size: .
J gene: TRBJ2-5
V gene: TRBV12-5
CDR3 protein: ASALDRGGLETQY

clone size: .
J gene: TRBJ1-5
V gene: TRBV28
CDR3 protein: ASSFSLNQPQH

clone size: .
J gene: TRBJ2-7
V gene: TRBV7-2
CDR3 protein: ASSLESTGIPYEQY